This T cell receptor beta chain derives from a study of T cells expressing NK-cell markers. TCRdb re-analyzed the 5' RACE reads; it lists each CDR3 protein once, without DNA. The ten top clones account for about 4%, within a sample of 200,000 to 300,000 distinct CDR3 sequences. The CDR3 runs 16 residues. Germline CDR1 and CDR2: MNHNS and SASEGT. The material sequenced was blood T cells: a sorted CD56 or NKG2C T cell subset, CD4+ or CD8+ T cells, or bulk PBMC T cells (not recorded which). The source of this sequence is a woman between 18 and 70 years old in good health. V is TRBV6-1 and J is TRBJ1-5; without DNA, the TCRdb call of TRBD1 cannot be checked. CDR3: CASSRGQGSSNQPQHF.